This T cell receptor beta chain is drawn from a study of T cells in Graves' hyperthyroidism and ophthalmopathy. Findings and limits, study-wide: Model predictions of ophthalmopathy came a median roughly 6.7 months before onset. Researchers found most expanded thyroid clonotypes above 0.001 in blood as well.

TCR beta CDR3 regions were amplified from RNA transcripts. TCR CDR3 regions were first amplified by RT-PCR with HTBI primers. TCRdb reprocessed the multiplex PCR reads via MiXCR and lists one record per CDR3 protein. The sample holds about 840,000 distinct CDR3 sequences; 38% are singletons and the top ten take 7.5% to 9.5%. This clonotype occurred a few times. Its antigen is as yet unknown. Trimming pared 6 bases from V and 8 bases from J, leaving 13 bases between. CDR1 is LGHNT and CDR2 is FRNRAP in the germline V gene. This CDR3 is 12 amino acids long. The hyperthyroidism was newly diagnosed and had lasted under 2 months; the patients were aged 18 to 65. Any patient presenting with uncontrolled infection, other autoimmune disease, pregnancy or lactation was left out.

The specimen was blood. This rearrangement joins TRBV12-5 to TRBJ1-1; D remains unclear. The sequence came from a man younger than 35 with Graves' hyperthyroidism. CDR3 region: CASGLRDFEAFF. CDR3 bases: TGTGCTAGTGGCCTGCGCGACTTCGAAGCTTTCTTT.